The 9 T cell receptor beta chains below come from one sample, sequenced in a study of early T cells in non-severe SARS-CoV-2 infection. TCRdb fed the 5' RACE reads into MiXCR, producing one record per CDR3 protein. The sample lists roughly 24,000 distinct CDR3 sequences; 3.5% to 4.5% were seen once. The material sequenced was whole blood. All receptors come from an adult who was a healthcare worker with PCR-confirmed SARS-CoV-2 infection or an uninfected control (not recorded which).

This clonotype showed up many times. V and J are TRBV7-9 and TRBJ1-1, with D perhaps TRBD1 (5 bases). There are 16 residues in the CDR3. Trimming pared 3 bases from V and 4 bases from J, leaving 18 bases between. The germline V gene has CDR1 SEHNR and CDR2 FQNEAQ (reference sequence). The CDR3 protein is CASSFSAGLGFTEAFF. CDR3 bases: TGTGCCAGCAGCTTCTCTGCAGGGCTGGGTTTCACTGAAGCTTTCTTT.

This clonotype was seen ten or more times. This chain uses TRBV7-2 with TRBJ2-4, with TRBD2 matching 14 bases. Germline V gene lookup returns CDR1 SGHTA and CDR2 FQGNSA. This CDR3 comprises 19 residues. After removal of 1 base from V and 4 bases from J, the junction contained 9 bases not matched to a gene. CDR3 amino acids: CASSLVGLAGGIGKNIQYF. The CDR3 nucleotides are TGTGCCAGCAGCTTAGTCGGACTAGCGGGAGGTATTGGAAAAAACATTCAGTACTTC. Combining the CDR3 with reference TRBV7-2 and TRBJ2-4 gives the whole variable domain GAGVSQSPSNKVTEKGKDVELRCDPISGHTALYWYRQSLGQGLEFLIYFQGNSAPDKSGLPSDRFSAERTGGSVSTLTIQRTQQEDSAVYLCASSLVGLAGGIGKNIQYFGAGTRLSVL.

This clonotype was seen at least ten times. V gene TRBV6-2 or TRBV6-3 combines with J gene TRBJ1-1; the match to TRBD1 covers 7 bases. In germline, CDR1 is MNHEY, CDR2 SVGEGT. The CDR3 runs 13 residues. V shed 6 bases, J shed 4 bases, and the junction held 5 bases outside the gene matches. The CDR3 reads CASRDPGGTEAFF. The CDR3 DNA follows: TGTGCCAGCAGGGATCCAGGGGGCACTGAAGCTTTCTTT.

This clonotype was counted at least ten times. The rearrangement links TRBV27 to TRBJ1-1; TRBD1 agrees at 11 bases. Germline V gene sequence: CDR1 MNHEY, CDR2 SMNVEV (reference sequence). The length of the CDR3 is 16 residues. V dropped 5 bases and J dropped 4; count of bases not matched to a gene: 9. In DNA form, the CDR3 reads TGTGCCAGCAGTCCGAGGGACAGGGGGACGAGCACTGAAGCTTTCTTT. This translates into CASSPRDRGTSTEAFF.

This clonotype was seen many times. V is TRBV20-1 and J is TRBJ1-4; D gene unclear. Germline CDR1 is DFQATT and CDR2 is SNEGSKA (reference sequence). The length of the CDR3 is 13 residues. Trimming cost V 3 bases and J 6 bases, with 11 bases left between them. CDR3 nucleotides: TGCAGTGCTAGCCCGGGATCGGATGAAAAACTGTTTTTT. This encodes CSASPGSDEKLFF.

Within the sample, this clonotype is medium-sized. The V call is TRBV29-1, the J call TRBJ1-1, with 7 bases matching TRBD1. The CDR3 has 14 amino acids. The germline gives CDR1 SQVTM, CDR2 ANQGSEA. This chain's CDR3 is CTNLRGDSYTEAFF. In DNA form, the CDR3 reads TGCACCAACCTTAGGGGGGACAGCTACACTGAAGCTTTCTTT.

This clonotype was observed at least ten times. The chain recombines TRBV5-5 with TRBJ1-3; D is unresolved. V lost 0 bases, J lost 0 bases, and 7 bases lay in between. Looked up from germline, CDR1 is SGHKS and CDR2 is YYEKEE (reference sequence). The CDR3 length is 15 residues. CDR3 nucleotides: TGTGCCAGCAGCTTGGCCGTGACCTCTGGAAACACCATATATTTT. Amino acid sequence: CASSLAVTSGNTIYF.

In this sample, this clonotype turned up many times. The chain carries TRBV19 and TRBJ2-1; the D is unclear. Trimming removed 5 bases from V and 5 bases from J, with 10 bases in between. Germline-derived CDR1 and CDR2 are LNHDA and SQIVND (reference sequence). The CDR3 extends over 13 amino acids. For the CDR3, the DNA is TGTGCCAGTAGTCCCACCGGGCACAATGAGCAGTTCTTC. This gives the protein CASSPTGHNEQFF.

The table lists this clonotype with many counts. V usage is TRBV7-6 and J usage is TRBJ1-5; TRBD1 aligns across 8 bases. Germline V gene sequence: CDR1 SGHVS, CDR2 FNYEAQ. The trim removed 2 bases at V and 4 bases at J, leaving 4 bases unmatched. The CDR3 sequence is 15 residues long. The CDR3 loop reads CASSLFQGANQPQHF. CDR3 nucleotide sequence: TGTGCCAGCAGCTTATTTCAGGGGGCGAATCAGCCCCAGCATTTT. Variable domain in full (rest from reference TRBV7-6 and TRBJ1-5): GAGVSQSPRYKVTKRGQDVALRCDPISGHVSLYWYRQALGQGPEFLTYFNYEAQQDKSGLPNDRFSAERPEGSISTLTIQRTEQRDSAMYRCASSLFQGANQPQHFGDGTRLSIL.